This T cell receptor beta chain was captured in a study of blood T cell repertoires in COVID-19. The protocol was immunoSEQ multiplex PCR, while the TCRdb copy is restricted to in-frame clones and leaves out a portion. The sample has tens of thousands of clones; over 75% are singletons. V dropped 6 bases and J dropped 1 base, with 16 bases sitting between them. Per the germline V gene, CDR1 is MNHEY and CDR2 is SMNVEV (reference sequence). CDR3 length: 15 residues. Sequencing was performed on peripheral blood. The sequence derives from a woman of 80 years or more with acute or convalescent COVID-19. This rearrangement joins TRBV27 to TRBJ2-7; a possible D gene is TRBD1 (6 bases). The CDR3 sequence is CASRNVKGQSYEQYF. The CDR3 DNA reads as TGTGCCAGCAGGAACGTCAAGGGACAATCCTACGAGCAGTACTTC.